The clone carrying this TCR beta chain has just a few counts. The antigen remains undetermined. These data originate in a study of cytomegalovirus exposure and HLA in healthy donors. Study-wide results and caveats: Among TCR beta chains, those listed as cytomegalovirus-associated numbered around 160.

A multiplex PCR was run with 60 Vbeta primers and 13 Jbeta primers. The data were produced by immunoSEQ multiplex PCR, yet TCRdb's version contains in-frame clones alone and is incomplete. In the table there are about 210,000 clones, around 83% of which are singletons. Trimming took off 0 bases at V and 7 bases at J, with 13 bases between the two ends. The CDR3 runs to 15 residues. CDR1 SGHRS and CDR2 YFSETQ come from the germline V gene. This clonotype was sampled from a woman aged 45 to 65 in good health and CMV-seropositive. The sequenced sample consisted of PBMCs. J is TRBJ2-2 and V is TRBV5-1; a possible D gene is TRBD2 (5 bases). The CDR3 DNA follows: TGCGCCAGCAGCTTGGCGGGGATCGGTAACGGGGAGCTGTTTTTT. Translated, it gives CASSLAGIGNGELFF.